This T cell receptor (beta chain) was profiled in a study of cytomegalovirus exposure and HLA in healthy donors. As for the study in general: The 120 validation repertoires and the approximately 640 first-cohort repertoires shared a platform, a later analysis reported. Whole-study findings and limits: Subsequent analysis revealed that first-cohort TCR clusters tended to co-occur in the 90 to 150 validation repertoires. Using the classifier, cytomegalovirus status was reportedly diagnosed with high specificity and sensitivity.

V shed 8 bases, J shed 3 bases, and the junction held 11 bases outside the gene matches. This CDR3 region has 15 residues. Germline values: CDR1 SGHTA, CDR2 FQGNSA. Comments on this clone: Its antigen is unidentified.

Data came from immunoSEQ multiplex PCR; TCRdb stores just in-frame clones and leaves some out. Here the sample spans about 130,000 clones, around 80% being singletons. The donors formed part of the roughly 120-subject validation cohort, distinct from the roughly 630-subject first cohort. Material: PBMCs. This chain connects TRBV7-2 to TRBJ2-7; 9 bases line up with TRBD1. This receptor was obtained from a man aged 25 to 45 in good health and CMV-seropositive. The CDR3 sequence is CASAHPGTGNYEQYF. DNA for the CDR3: TGTGCCAGCGCCCACCCCGGGACAGGGAACTACGAGCAGTACTTC.